This T cell receptor (beta chain) was found in a study of CXCR3-negative and CXCR3-positive naive CD8 T cells. At the level of the study: Summed over all libraries, TRB reads came to about 130 million, with about 1.5 +/- 0.3 million per library. Study-wide results and limits: For naive cells, CXCR3-negative and CXCR3-positive subsets had similar TRBV-TRBJ usage; for memory cells, usage differed. The study found comparably high diversity in both naive subsets and much lower diversity in memory CD8+ cells.

Naivety in CD8+ T cells corresponded to a CD45RO-CCR7+CD27+CD95- phenotype. This CDR3 has 12 amino acids. The V gene's germline CDR1 is DFQATT and CDR2 SNEGSKA (reference sequence). The libraries of TRB cDNA were prepared using 5' RACE with UMI labels. Reanalyzing the 5' RACE reads, TCRdb keeps one entry per CDR3 protein, without DNA. This listing includes about 120,000 distinct CDR3 sequences. In regard to this clonotype: Its antigen remains unknown.

The TCR comes from a human donor in good health. Some clones in this sample may be carry-over from other donors' samples. The sequenced sample was naive CXCR3- CD8+ T cells from blood. The subset: CD45RO-CCR7+CD27+CD95- naive CD8+ T cells lacking CXCR3 (TNR3-). The rearrangement joins TRBV20-1 to TRBJ1-3. The CDR3 reads CSARAGEATIYF.